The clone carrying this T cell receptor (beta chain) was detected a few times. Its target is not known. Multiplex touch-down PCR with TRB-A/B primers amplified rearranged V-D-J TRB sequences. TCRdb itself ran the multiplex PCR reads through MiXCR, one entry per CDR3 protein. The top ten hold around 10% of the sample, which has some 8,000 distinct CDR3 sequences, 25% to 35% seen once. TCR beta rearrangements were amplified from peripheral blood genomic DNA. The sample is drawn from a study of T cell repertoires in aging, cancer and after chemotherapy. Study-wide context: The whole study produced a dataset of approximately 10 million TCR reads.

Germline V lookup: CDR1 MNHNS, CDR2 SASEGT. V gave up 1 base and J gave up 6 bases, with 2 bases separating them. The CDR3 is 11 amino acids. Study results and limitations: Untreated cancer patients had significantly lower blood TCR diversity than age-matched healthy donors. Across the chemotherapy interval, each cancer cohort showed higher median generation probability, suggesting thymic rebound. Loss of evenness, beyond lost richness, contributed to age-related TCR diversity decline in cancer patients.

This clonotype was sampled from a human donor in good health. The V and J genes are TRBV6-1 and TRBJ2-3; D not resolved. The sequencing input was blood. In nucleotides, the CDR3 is TGTGCCAGCAGTGAAGTGGATACGCAGTATTTT. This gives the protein CASSEVDTQYF.